This T cell receptor (beta chain) was sequenced in a study of identical twins. TCRdb independently ran MiXCR on the 5' RACE reads; one entry per CDR3 protein. The repertoire consists of around 1.7 million distinct CDR3 sequences, with under 35% occurring once and the leading ten covering around 0.25%. The specimen was cord blood. The TCR comes from a newborn girl in good health.

CDR3 in DNA: TGTGCCAGCAGTTCAGGAACAGGGGGATACGGTGTTGGCACCTTC. Translating it yields CASSSGTGGYGVGTF. The V gene is TRBV28, the J gene TRBJ1-2, with 8 bases aligning to TRBD1. CDR3 length: 15 residues. CDR1 and CDR2 (germline): MDHEN, SYDVKM. V lost 4 bases, J lost 13 bases, and 17 bases stayed unmatched.